This TCR beta chain was recorded in a study of CD8+ T cells in alopecia areata. About the study: The study gave treated patients oral tofacitinib at 5 to 10 mg twice daily. Study-level findings and limits: Within the top 100, expanded CD8+ clones significantly decreased with tofacitinib, as did scalp clonality.

A single count supports this clone. Antigen specificity is unknown. The same CDR3 is also encoded by other DNA sequences in this sample. The treatment is: oral pan-JAK inhibitor, 5-10 mg twice daily. Starting from PBMCs, sorting isolated CD4+ and CD8+ T cells. Extraction and reverse transcription of RNA yielded cDNA as the sequencing template. Profiling relied on immunoSEQ multiplex PCR, and the TCRdb table lists in-frame clones only, not all of them. Of around 150,000 clones listed, less than 70% are singletons. Sequencing was performed on CD4+ T cells sorted from blood, taken at week 24, from a patient treated with tofacitinib. The clonotype was recovered from a human donor with alopecia areata.

The CDR3 reads CSVEVGETQYF. DNA for the CDR3: TGCAGCGTTGAAGTGGGGGAGACCCAGTACTTC. The chain employs TRBV29-1 and TRBJ2-5; D not certain. This CDR3 is 11 amino acids long. In germline, CDR1 is SQVTM, CDR2 ANQGSEA. Trimming removed 1 base at V and 5 bases at J, with 5 bases between.